Here is one T cell receptor (beta chain) with its context. The data were obtained in a study of blood T cell repertoires in COVID-19. About the study: Acute and convalescent COVID-19 specimens originated in the United States, Italy and Spain. The analysed material was cDNA or gDNA that came from T cells, B-cell-depleted T cells, or PBMCs.

The CDR3 consists of 17 residues. Here immunoSEQ multiplex PCR was the method, and the copy in TCRdb shows in-frame clones only, minus some. Among approximately 200,000 clones, approximately 87% were seen once, and the ten largest hold 2% to 2.5%. Specimen: peripheral blood. The chain combines TRBV12-2 with TRBJ2-7; the DNA was not compared with TRBD1, the D call given in the table. TRBV12-2 has pseudogene status. This sequence originates from a woman in her 50s with acute or convalescent COVID-19. The CDR3 spells CASRLRARDKSFYEQYF. The CDR3 region has the DNA TGTGCAAGTCGCTTACGAGCCCGGGACAAATCGTTTTACGAGCAGTACTTC.